This T cell receptor (beta chain) was found in a study of shared clonotypes between healthy human individuals. Deletions cut 5 bases from V and 0 bases from J, with 8 bases between. The CDR3 has 13 amino acids. Clones were sequenced by immunoSEQ multiplex PCR, and TCRdb holds only the in-frame ones, with some missing. The table lists some 1,600,000 clones, roughly 98% of them singletons, with 0.45% in the top ten. A note on this clone: Its specificity is not known.

Study outcomes and limitations: A generally larger estimated richness was seen in naive subsets than in memory subsets.

The clonotype was recovered from a man aged 30 to 45 in good health. The specimen sequenced was naive CD4+ T cells sorted from blood. This sample's subset: CD45RA+ positively selected. The rearrangement joins TRBV23-1 to TRBJ2-7, with no clear D. TRBV23-1 is marked as an open reading frame, function uncertain. The CDR3 region has the DNA TGCGCCAGCAGTGAGTCAGTCTCCTACGAGCAGTACTTC. Protein sequence: CASSESVSYEQYF.